This paragraph covers one T cell receptor (beta chain) sequence. Its antigen is currently unknown. The record originates from a study of T-cell memory formation after mild COVID-19. Study background: Among the donors, TCR clusters were largely specific to each donor. Study-level results: Day 15 to 85 contracting clones showed balanced CD4/CD8; later expanders leaned CD4+.

V lost 5 bases and J lost 14; bases outside the gene matches: 9. CDR1 is DFQATT and CDR2 is SNEGSKA in the germline V gene (reference sequence). This CDR3 is 11 amino acids long. 5'RACE primed from the constant segment yielded TCR alpha and TCR beta cDNA libraries bearing sample barcodes and UMIs. TCRdb fed the 5' RACE reads into MiXCR, producing one record per CDR3 protein. The table has almost 350,000 distinct CDR3 sequences, around a fifth seen once. Specimen: PBMCs or a T cell subset sorted from them (not recorded which). The receptor was isolated from a young man who had mild COVID-19 (a few samples of this study predate the infection). Cell type and time point are not known. The V call is TRBV20-1, the J call TRBJ2-3, with 8 bases aligning to TRBD1. In nucleotides, the CDR3 is TGCAGTGCTTTGGGACAGGACCAGCTGTATTTT. The encoded protein is CSALGQDQLYF.